The 29 T cell receptor beta chains listed next were all sequenced from one sample in a study of cytotoxic CD8 clonotypes in ibrutinib-treated CLL (dated by TCRdb to the early 2020s). Library prep was done by the immunoSEQ multiplex PCR assay. The source is immuneACCESS, and TCRdb retained only in-frame sequences with V and J called. Part of the clones is not carried over; for the studies checked, unresolved V genes explain less than half of this, and the remainder is unexplained. Across this sample there are approximately 45,000 clones, with roughly two thirds seen only once. Roughly 13% of the sample is in the top ten clones. Read against the paper, the sample's time point label means: about 11 months on ibrutinib. The material sequenced was PBMCs, taken after 12 months of ibrutinib treatment. The receptor set was obtained from a human donor with chronic lymphocytic leukemia.

V is TRBV7-2 and J is TRBJ2-3; D remains unclear. V shed 1 base and J shed 2 bases, with 4 bases lying between them. This CDR3 region has 13 residues. Germline CDR1 is SGHTA and CDR2 is FQGNSA. The CDR3 is CASSLVHTDTQYF. In nucleotides, the CDR3 is TGTGCCAGCAGCTTAGTACACACAGATACGCAGTATTTT.

The table lists this clone with a few counts. CDR3 loop: CASSLSSTPYEQYF. The CDR3 DNA follows: TGTGCCAGCAGCTTATCCAGTACCCCCTACGAGCAGTACTTC. The chain employs TRBV7-9 and TRBJ2-7; no clear D. Germline V CDR1 and CDR2: SEHNR, FQNEAQ (reference sequence). V lost 2 bases and J lost 2, with 10 bases in between. This CDR3 spans 14 amino acids.

J is TRBJ2-3 and V is TRBV7-9; D perhaps matches TRBD2 (5 bases). The V end was cut by 1 base, the J end by 6 bases, with 11 bases between. This CDR3 is 14 amino acids long. CDR1 is SEHNR and CDR2 is FQNEAQ in the germline V gene (reference sequence). CDR3 in amino acids: CASSLVGAGDTQYF. The CDR3 coding sequence is TGTGCCAGCAGCTTAGTGGGAGCCGGGGATACGCAGTATTTT.

The V call is TRBV19, the J call TRBJ2-7; tentatively, D is TRBD1 (5 bases). CDR1 is LNHDA, CDR2 SQIVND, per germline (reference sequence). The CDR3 has 15 residues. V was trimmed by 1 base and J by 3 bases, leaving 13 bases between them. The DNA for the CDR3 is TGTGCCAGTAGTATAGCCCTCGACAGCCTCTACGAGCAGTACTTC. It encodes CASSIALDSLYEQYF.

The V and J genes are TRBV5-1 and TRBJ2-1; D tentatively reads TRBD1 or TRBD2 (5 bases each). V shed 4 bases and J shed 4 bases, with 15 bases lying between them. The CDR3 covers 15 residues. The germline V gene has CDR1 SGHRS and CDR2 YFSETQ. This CDR3 is CASSPTGTNYNEQFF. The CDR3 DNA sequence: TGCGCCAGCAGCCCCACCGGGACCAATTACAATGAGCAGTTCTTC.

V gene TRBV2 combines with J gene TRBJ2-2, with TRBD2 identical over 8 bases. V gave up 7 bases and J gave up 6 bases; unmatched junction bases: 7. Germline lookup yields CDR1 SNHLY and CDR2 FYNNEI. The CDR3 covers 14 residues. The CDR3 DNA is TGTGCCAGCACCGGGACTAGTGTCGCCGGGGAGCTGTTTTTT. Residues: CASTGTSVAGELFF. Looking up the rest from reference TRBV2 and TRBJ2-2 gives the full variable domain: EPEVTQTPSHQVTQMGQEVILRCVPISNHLYFYWYRQILGQKVEFLVSFYNNEISEKSEIFDDQFSVERPDGSNFTLKIRSTKLEDSAMYFCASTGTSVAGELFFGEGSRLTVL.

In its sample, this clone was seen a few times. The V gene is TRBV18, the J gene TRBJ2-2; D call uncertain. This CDR3 has 14 amino acids. V shed 6 bases and J shed 0 bases, with 8 bases lying between them. Germline V gives CDR1 KGHSH, CDR2 LQKENI. The CDR3 DNA reads as TGTGCCAGCTCTACCGTAGCGAACACCGGGGAGCTGTTTTTT. The encoded protein is CASSTVANTGELFF.

This sequence joins TRBV12-5 and TRBJ1-1, with D perhaps matching TRBD1 (5 bases). V lost 5 bases and J lost 3, with 10 bases in between. The CDR3 totals 13 residues. Per germline, CDR1 LGHNT and CDR2 FRNRAP. CDR3 loop: CASGRLGDTEAFF. CDR3 nucleotides: TGTGCTAGTGGTAGACTGGGGGACACTGAAGCTTTCTTT.

The CDR3 is CASSPQGRGGNQPQHF. DNA of the CDR3: TGCGCCAGCAGCCCCCAGGGAAGGGGTGGCAATCAGCCCCAGCATTTT. The chain combines TRBV4-1 with TRBJ1-5; D possibly corresponds to TRBD1 (5 bases). Germline CDR1 and CDR2: MGHRA and YSYEKL. The CDR3 has 16 residues. V shed 4 bases and J shed 2 bases, with 15 bases lying between them.

This chain uses TRBV4-1 with TRBJ1-2; 12 bases align to TRBD1. With 3 bases clipped from V and 6 bases from J, the junction kept 8 bases outside the gene matches. This CDR3 contains 16 residues. Germline V lookup: CDR1 MGHRA, CDR2 YSYEKL. The CDR3 coding sequence is TGCGCCAGCAGCCAGGGACAGGGGGCGGGATTGAATGGCTACACCTTC. Translated: CASSQGQGAGLNGYTF.

The V gene is TRBV5-6, the J gene TRBJ1-1, with a weak D call TRBD1 (5 bases). The CDR3 extends over 14 amino acids. Germline V gene data show CDR1 as SGHDT and CDR2 as YYEEEE. V was shortened by 4 bases and J by 1 base, with 11 bases between the two germline ends. CDR3 bases: TGTGCCAGCAGCCCCTTTGACAGGAACACTGAAGCTTTCTTT. Its protein is CASSPFDRNTEAFF.

The chain has TRBV28 and TRBJ1-2, with a possible D match to TRBD1 (6 bases). Germline loops: CDR1 MDHEN, CDR2 SYDVKM. Trimming shortened V by 6 bases and J by 8 bases, and 10 bases separated the two germline ends. This CDR3 region has 11 residues. CDR3 DNA: TGTGCCAGCAGCCGACAGGTGGGCTACACCTTC. Translated: CASSRQVGYTF.

V and J are TRBV6-5 and TRBJ1-2; D unresolved. V lost 1 base and J 5 bases, leaving 11 bases between the germline ends. The CDR3 spans 14 residues. The germline CDR1 and CDR2 sequences are MNHEY and SVGAGI. CDR3 region: CASSYWGSSYGYTF. The CDR3 region has the DNA TGTGCCAGCAGTTACTGGGGAAGTAGTTATGGCTACACCTTC.

This clone occurred once. V and J are TRBV28 and TRBJ1-2; the D gene is possibly TRBD1 (6 bases). The V end was cut by 3 bases, the J end by 5 bases, with 13 bases between. Germline V lookup: CDR1 MDHEN, CDR2 SYDVKM. The CDR3 has 14 amino acids. Here the CDR3 reads CASSFSGELYGYTF. For the CDR3, the DNA is TGTGCCAGCAGTTTTTCAGGGGAGTTGTATGGCTACACCTTC.

The chain is built from TRBV27 and TRBJ2-1; no clear D. The CDR3 spans 11 residues. V dropped 3 bases and J dropped 7 bases, with 4 bases sitting between them. Germline loops: CDR1 MNHEY, CDR2 SMNVEV (reference sequence). In nucleotides, the CDR3 is TGTGCCAGCAGTTTTTTGAATGAGCAGTTCTTC. As protein: CASSFLNEQFF.

The chain combines TRBV10-3 with TRBJ1-2; D remains ambiguous. V gave up 2 bases and J gave up 6 bases, with 19 bases separating them. Germline CDR1 and CDR2: ENHRY and SYGVKD. This CDR3 region has 16 residues. CDR3 in DNA: TGTGCCATCAGTGAGAGGGCCCTCGATTCGAGCGATGGCTACACCTTC. Its translation is CAISERALDSSDGYTF.

The rearrangement links TRBV19 to TRBJ2-4, with D perhaps TRBD1 (5 bases). The germline CDR1 and CDR2 sequences are LNHDA and SQIVND (reference sequence). The CDR3 extends over 17 amino acids. V was shortened by 5 bases and J by 0 bases, with 17 bases between the two germline ends. The CDR3 region has the DNA TGTGCCAGTAGTCGACAGAGAATTAACCTAGCCAAAAACATTCAGTACTTC. Its translation is CASSRQRINLAKNIQYF. The whole variable domain, filled in from reference TRBV19 and TRBJ2-4, reads DGGITQSPKYLFRKEGQNVTLSCEQNLNHDAMYWYRQDPGQGLRLIYYSQIVNDFQKGDIAEGYSVSREKKESFPLTVTSAQKNPTAFYLCASSRQRINLAKNIQYFGAGTRLSVL.

This clone was seen only a few times. The gene calls are TRBV6-1 and TRBJ1-2, with unresolved D. This CDR3 contains 14 residues. CDR1 and CDR2 (germline): MNHNS, SASEGT. V gave up 3 bases and J gave up 4 bases, with 12 bases separating them. The CDR3 here is CASSEPGETYGYTF. Written as DNA, the CDR3 is TGTGCCAGCAGTGAGCCCGGGGAGACCTATGGCTACACCTTC.

This clone turned up a few times. The J gene is TRBJ1-1, the V gene TRBV10-3; D unresolved. V gave up 4 bases and J gave up 5 bases, with 11 bases separating them. CDR3 length equals 13 residues. Looked up from germline, CDR1 is ENHRY and CDR2 is SYGVKD. CDR3 nucleotides: TGTGCCATCAGTGCGGGAGTCGGGACTGAAGCTTTCTTT. As protein: CAISAGVGTEAFF.

The chain recombines TRBV5-1 with TRBJ2-5; no firm D call. The CDR3 has 12 amino acids. V shed 2 bases and J shed 4 bases, with 6 bases lying between them. The germline gives CDR1 SGHRS, CDR2 YFSETQ. CDR3 sequence reads: CASSLIGETQYF. CDR3 in DNA: TGCGCCAGCAGCTTAATTGGAGAGACCCAGTACTTC.

The chain carries TRBV7-3 and TRBJ1-1, with 10 nucleotides matching TRBD1. Germline trimming cut 3 bases from V and 5 bases from J; bases unmatched to any gene: 0. The CDR3 has 13 residues. CDR1 is SGHTA and CDR2 is FQGTGA in the germline V gene. CDR3 DNA: TGTGCCAGCAGCTTGGGACAGGGGACTGAAGCTTTCTTT. Protein product: CASSLGQGTEAFF.

The V call is TRBV12-5, the J call TRBJ1-1; 7 bases are a match to TRBD1. CDR1 is LGHNT and CDR2 is FRNRAP in the germline V gene. V shed 1 base and J 5 bases; nucleotides not matched to a gene: 4. CDR3 size: 14 residues. CDR3 DNA: TGTGCTAGTGGTTTGGGACAGGGCGGGACTGAAGCTTTCTTT. The encoded protein is CASGLGQGGTEAFF.

V gene TRBV6-6 combines with J gene TRBJ2-3; 7 bases agree with TRBD2. The CDR3 is made up of 16 amino acids. CDR1 is MNHNY, CDR2 SVGAGI, per germline (reference sequence). Trimming cost V 5 bases and J 2 bases; bases outside gene matches: 10. CDR3 in DNA: TGTGCCAGCAGTCAGAGAGCGGGGAGTACCACAGATACGCAGTATTTT. It yields the protein CASSQRAGSTTDTQYF.

The V gene is TRBV9, the J gene TRBJ2-1; D might be TRBD2 (6 bases). Germline lookup yields CDR1 SGDLS and CDR2 YYNGEE. With 0 bases removed from V and 6 bases from J, the gap between germline ends came to 10 bases. This CDR3 has 14 amino acids. This CDR3 reads CASSVAGGSNEQFF. CDR3 DNA sequence: TGTGCCAGCAGCGTAGCCGGGGGAAGCAATGAGCAGTTCTTC.

The rearrangement joins TRBV20-1 to TRBJ1-1; no firm D call. Deletions cut 6 bases from V and 11 bases from J, with 13 bases between. Germline CDR1 is DFQATT and CDR2 is SNEGSKA (reference sequence). The CDR3 spans 10 residues. CDR3 sequence (DNA): TGCAGTGCCCTAGACCCCGGGGCTTTCTTT. This sequence encodes CSALDPGAFF.

The V gene is TRBV27, the J gene TRBJ2-7; 7 bases line up with TRBD1. CDR3 length: 14 residues. With 3 bases clipped from V and 6 bases from J, the junction kept 8 bases outside the gene matches. CDR1 is MNHEY, CDR2 SMNVEV, per germline (reference sequence). The CDR3 coding sequence is TGTGCCAGCAGTTTCAGGGGGTACGCCCGCGAGCAGTACTTC. This codes for CASSFRGYAREQYF.

The chain uses TRBV11-2 and TRBJ2-2; TRBD1 agrees at 9 bases. V dropped 1 base and J dropped 4; count of bases not matched to a gene: 1. Germline V gene sequence: CDR1 SGHAT, CDR2 FQNNGV. The CDR3 runs 15 residues. The CDR3 region is CASSLGTGATGELFF. The CDR3 nucleotides are TGTGCCAGCAGCTTAGGGACAGGGGCCACCGGGGAGCTGTTTTTT.

The genes are TRBV7-6 and TRBJ2-1; 10 nucleotides align to TRBD2. In germline, CDR1 is SGHVS, CDR2 FNYEAQ. V was pared by 0 bases and J by 1 base, with 3 bases of the junction left unmatched. The CDR3 consists of 17 residues. DNA of the CDR3: TGTGCCAGCAGCTTAGCAGCTAGCGGGGGATCCTACAATGAGCAGTTCTTC. It yields the protein CASSLAASGGSYNEQFF.

The V and J genes are TRBV5-1 and TRBJ2-6; 11 bases align to TRBD1. The germline V gene encodes CDR1 SGHRS and CDR2 YFSETQ. With V trimmed by 3 bases and J by 0 bases, 5 bases remained unmatched. This CDR3 is 18 amino acids long. The CDR3 DNA follows: TGCGCCAGCAGCTCGTCCGGGACAGGGGGCTCTGGGGCCAACGTCCTGACTTTC. It specifies CASSSSGTGGSGANVLTF. The whole variable domain, remainder taken from reference TRBV5-1 and TRBJ2-6, is KAGVTQTPRYLIKTRGQQVTLSCSPISGHRSVSWYQQTPGQGLQFLFEYFSETQRNKGNFPGRFSGRQFSNSRSEMNVSTLELGDSALYLCASSSSGTGGSGANVLTFGAGSRLTVL.